The 16 T cell receptor beta chains reported below all come from one sample, sequenced in a study of neoadjuvant anti-PD-1 for oral cavity cancer. Repertoires were generated with immunoSEQ multiplex PCR, while TCRdb's copy carries only in-frame clones and drops some. The sample has over 80,000 clones, about four fifths seen once. The sequenced sample was PBMCs, obtained before nivolumab (anti-PD-1) treatment. These receptors originate from a person aged 35-80 years with oral cavity squamous cell carcinoma.

The chain joins TRBV19 to TRBJ1-4, with TRBD1 as a possible D gene (5 bases). Trimming shortened V by 1 base and J by 1 base, and 22 bases separated the two germline ends. Germline V lookup: CDR1 LNHDA, CDR2 SQIVND (reference sequence). The CDR3 sequence is 20 residues long. CDR3 coding DNA: TGTGCCAGTAGTATAGGGCAGTTTGCGGCCGACAGTGAAACTAATGAAAAACTGTTTTTT. This translates into CASSIGQFAADSETNEKLFF.

The gene calls are TRBV30 and TRBJ1-5; no firm D call. Deletions cut 3 bases from V and 2 bases from J, with 5 bases between. CDR3 length equals 12 residues. Germline values: CDR1 GTSNPN, CDR2 SVGIG (reference sequence). CDR3 region: CAWRSGNQPQHF. In DNA, the CDR3 is TGTGCCTGGAGGTCGGGCAATCAGCCCCAGCATTTT.

The chain carries TRBV6-6 and TRBJ2-1; 12 bases match TRBD2. V lost 2 bases to trimming and J lost 7 bases; unmatched junction nucleotides: 6. Per germline, CDR1 MNHNY and CDR2 SVGAGI (reference sequence). This CDR3 spans 16 amino acids. CDR3: CASSYGLAGGRNEQFF. The CDR3 DNA follows: TGTGCCAGCAGTTACGGGCTAGCGGGAGGGCGAAATGAGCAGTTCTTC.

V usage is TRBV19 and J usage is TRBJ1-5; D is perhaps TRBD1 (5 bases). The ends were cut back, 6 bases at V and 4 bases at J, with 13 bases in the middle. The V gene's germline CDR1 is LNHDA and CDR2 SQIVND (reference sequence). There are 14 residues in the CDR3. The CDR3 coding sequence is TGTGCCAGTAGGGGATGGGGGGGAAATCAGCCCCAGCATTTT. Its translation: CASRGWGGNQPQHF.

The chain has TRBV19 and TRBJ1-1, with TRBD1 matching 7 bases. The germline V gene encodes CDR1 LNHDA and CDR2 SQIVND (reference sequence). This CDR3 comprises 18 residues. The ends lost 3 bases at V and 6 bases at J; junction bases unmatched: 19. CDR3: CASSMKVAGGTVRAEAFF. In DNA form, the CDR3 reads TGTGCCAGTAGTATGAAGGTGGCAGGGGGGACGGTCAGGGCTGAAGCTTTCTTT. The entire variable domain, with the rest obtained from reference TRBV19 and TRBJ1-1, is as follows: DGGITQSPKYLFRKEGQNVTLSCEQNLNHDAMYWYRQDPGQGLRLIYYSQIVNDFQKGDIAEGYSVSREKKESFPLTVTSAQKNPTAFYLCASSMKVAGGTVRAEAFFGQGTRLTVV.

For the CDR3, the DNA is TGTGCCAGCAGTGACCTGGGCGGGACAGGGTACAATGAGCAGTTCTTC. Translation gives CASSDLGGTGYNEQFF. This rearrangement joins TRBV6-4 to TRBJ2-1, with 9 bases that match TRBD1. Germline CDR1 MRHNA, CDR2 SNTAGT. CDR3 length: 16 residues. The trim removed 2 bases at V and 4 bases at J, leaving 6 bases unmatched.

This rearrangement joins TRBV5-1 to TRBJ1-1, with 7 bases fitting TRBD1. Germline trimming cut 4 bases from V and 2 bases from J; bases unmatched to any gene: 8. The CDR3 has 15 amino acids. Per the germline V gene, CDR1 is SGHRS and CDR2 is YFSETQ. In nucleotides, the CDR3 is TGCGCCAGCAGCGGCCCAGGGGGGGAAAACACTGAAGCTTTCTTT. Its protein product is CASSGPGGENTEAFF.

This clone was seen a single time. This chain uses TRBV9 with TRBJ2-1, with TRBD1 identical over 11 bases. After removal of 3 bases from V and 6 bases from J, the junction contained 8 bases not matched to a gene. Germline V gene sequence: CDR1 SGDLS, CDR2 YYNGEE. This CDR3 comprises 16 residues. CDR3 sequence reads: CASSGRGTGGTNEQFF. In DNA, the CDR3 is TGTGCCAGCAGCGGACGAGGGACAGGGGGGACCAATGAGCAGTTCTTC. Together with reference TRBV9 and TRBJ2-1, the CDR3 gives the full variable domain: DSGVTQTPKHLITATGQRVTLRCSPRSGDLSVYWYQQSLDQGLQFLIQYYNGEERAKGNILERFSAQQFPDLHSELNLSSLELGDSALYFCASSGRGTGGTNEQFFGPGTRLTVL.

The chain couples TRBV30 to TRBJ2-7, with 7 bases that match TRBD1. Germline V gives CDR1 GTSNPN, CDR2 SVGIG (reference sequence). The CDR3 runs 14 residues. The V segment lost 1 base and the J segment 2 bases; nucleotides outside the gene matches: 5. The CDR3 DNA is TGTGCCTGGAGTGACCTGGACAGGACCTACGAGCAGTACTTC. This encodes CAWSDLDRTYEQYF.

The chain couples TRBV7-2 to TRBJ2-7; 11 bases agree with TRBD2. CDR1 and CDR2 (germline): SGHTA, FQGNSA. This CDR3 has 18 amino acids. The trim removed 2 bases at V and 0 bases at J, leaving 9 bases unmatched. CDR3 protein: CASSLRPSGRSSSYEQYF. Written as DNA, the CDR3 is TGTGCCAGCAGCTTACGGCCTAGCGGGAGGTCAAGCTCCTACGAGCAGTACTTC.

The chain uses TRBV14 and TRBJ1-2; 10 bases line up with TRBD1. The CDR3 runs 15 residues. The trim removed 5 bases at V and 4 bases at J, leaving 7 bases unmatched. Germline lookup yields CDR1 SGHDN and CDR2 FVKESK. The CDR3 DNA reads as TGTGCCAGCAGCTCTTCGGGACAGGGGACCTATGGCTACACCTTC. It is translated as CASSSSGQGTYGYTF.

This chain uses TRBV25-1 with TRBJ1-3; D is undetermined. V lost 1 base to trimming and J lost 14 bases, with 15 bases between them. Germline lookup yields CDR1 MGHDK and CDR2 SYGVNS. CDR3 size: 13 residues. CDR3 region: CASSELGSSYVYF. In DNA, the CDR3 is TGTGCCAGCAGTGAATTAGGCAGTTCTTACGTATATTTT.

The chain employs TRBV5-1 and TRBJ2-3; TRBD2 aligns across 8 bases. V shed 0 bases, J shed 3 bases, and the junction held 6 bases outside the gene matches. The CDR3 contains 16 residues. The V gene's germline CDR1 is SGHRS and CDR2 YFSETQ. This CDR3 reads CASSLVRGGRTDTQYF. The CDR3 coding sequence is TGCGCCAGCAGCTTGGTTCGCGGGGGGCGAACAGATACGCAGTATTTT.

The chain recombines TRBV11-2 with TRBJ2-2, with a tentative D call TRBD2 (5 bases). This CDR3 has 16 residues. The V end was cut by 5 bases, the J end by 1 base, with 14 bases between. Looked up from germline, CDR1 is SGHAT and CDR2 is FQNNGV. The CDR3 DNA reads TGTGCCAGCAGCGCAGGCCCGGGGTTGAACACCGGGGAGCTGTTTTTT. Protein: CASSAGPGLNTGELFF. Looking up the rest from reference TRBV11-2 and TRBJ2-2 gives the full variable domain: EAGVAQSPRYKIIEKRQSVAFWCNPISGHATLYWYQQILGQGPKLLIQFQNNGVVDDSQLPKDRFSAERLKGVDSTLKIQPAKLEDSAVYLCASSAGPGLNTGELFFGEGSRLTVL.

The V and J genes are TRBV5-5 and TRBJ2-3; D possibly matches TRBD1 or TRBD2 (5 bases each). This CDR3 has 18 amino acids. Germline V gene data show CDR1 as SGHKS and CDR2 as YYEKEE (reference sequence). The V end was cut by 2 bases, the J end by 0 bases, with 19 bases between. The CDR3 here is CASSFRGGPKRSTDTQYF. In DNA form, the CDR3 reads TGTGCCAGCAGCTTTCGTGGGGGACCGAAGCGGAGCACAGATACGCAGTATTTT.

The chain recombines TRBV11-2 with TRBJ2-7, with 7 bases fitting TRBD1. The CDR3 has 14 residues. Germline V gives CDR1 SGHAT, CDR2 FQNNGV. Trimming cost V 5 bases and J 4 bases; bases outside gene matches: 8. CDR3 residues: CASSLGTELYEQYF. CDR3 bases: TGTGCCAGCAGCCTCGGGACAGAGCTATACGAGCAGTACTTC.